The source of this TCR beta chain is a study of blood T cell repertoires in COVID-19 (dated by TCRdb to about 2020). Describing the broader study: Samples covering the acute and convalescent phases of COVID-19 were provided by collaborators in the United States, Italy and Spain. The prospective study material was composed of cDNA or gDNA derived from T cells, B-cell-depleted T cells, or PBMCs. The dataset comprised deeply sampled blood TCRbeta repertoires from subjects exposed to, actively infected with, or recovered from COVID-19. A freely available public database, intended as a resource for researchers studying the immune response to SARS-CoV-2, is where the repertoires were released. The samples were drawn from the first 160 participants of the ongoing ImmuneRACE study and from roughly 1,300 subjects provided by 6 global collaborators. A de-identified subject ID, COVID-19 status, age in years and sex were almost always included in the sample metadata. Where available, HLA class I and class II types were taken from metadata supplied by the sample provider and were not determined by assay-based typing. On the study overall, not on this receptor specifically: How much clinical and demographic metadata was included differed by source and by participant, and the metadata was provided uncurated.

From its cysteine to its phenylalanine, the CDR3 spans 12 amino acids. The kept DNA is CDR3 alone, 36 bases in frame from the first base. The germline V gene sets CDR1 to SGHNT and CDR2 to YENEEA. V loses 5 bases at its end and J loses 8 bases; junction bases beyond the gene matches: 3. Collaborating institutions collected whole blood in K2EDTA tubes following their own protocols. For TCRbeta analysis, collaborator samples were shipped as frozen whole blood, as isolated PBMCs, or as DNA extracted from either sample type. Comments on this clone: The antigen this receptor binds is unknown. No base quality values were provided; no much bigger clone lies one nucleotide off.

TCRbeta CDR3 regions were amplified from genomic DNA using the immunoSEQ Assay, a bias-controlled multiplex PCR. The original methods were these. The number of nucleated cells in each sample was estimated by amplification of reference gene primers within the assay. To quantify the absolute abundance of each unique TCRbeta CDR3 rearrangement, sequence reads were collapsed and filtered. Productive Simpson clonality was computed per sample as the square root of Simpson's diversity index over productive rearrangements. TCRdb took over this immuneACCESS table, retaining in-frame rearrangements with V and J assigned. Such tables are incomplete; in checked studies, under half of the missing clones stem from an unresolved V gene, and the remainder is unexplained. The V and J calls and clone size were taken over from that table, and D and trimming were inferred from the DNA. The sample yields about 80,000 clones; approximately 80% were counted once. Clones ranked in the top ten supply 10% to 15% of the sample.

The material sequenced was peripheral blood. The chain couples TRBV11-3 to TRBJ2-1, with 7 bases in between that match TRBD1. The receptor was derived from a man older than 75 with acute or convalescent COVID-19. Read as DNA, the sequence is TGTGCCAGCAGCACAGGGGTCGATGAGCAGTTCTTC. Its protein is CASSTGVDEQFF. The full variable domain, with segments outside the CDR3 supplied by the reference TRBV11-3 and TRBJ2-1 proteins, appears as EAGVVQSPRYKIIEKKQPVAFWCNPISGHNTLYWYLQNLGQGPELLIRYENEEAVDDSQLPKDRFSAERLKGVDSTLKIQPAELGDSAVYLCASSTGVDEQFFGPGTRLTVL.